These 25 T cell receptor beta chains came from one sample sequenced in a study of vaccination and CD4 T cells after COVID-19. These receptors' antigens are unknown. Scientists ran DNA taken from cultured CD4+ T cells through the Oncomine TCR Beta short-read assay for sequencing. TCRdb passed the PCR reads through MiXCR, listing each CDR3 protein once. The sample holds roughly 16,000 distinct CDR3 sequences, around two fifths seen once. Sample treatment: approximately nine-day PBMC culture with coronavirus spike peptide pools or control peptides (ViraFEST assay). The specimen was CD4+ T cells from blood, cultured in vitro, collected after SARS-CoV-2 vaccination. The receptors originated from a human donor who had recovered from COVID-19.

This clonotype has just a few counts. CDR3 amino acids: CASSTPGSSYNSPLHF. The CDR3 bases are TGTGCCAGTAGTACCCCCGGGAGCTCCTATAATTCACCCCTCCACTTT. The chain uses TRBV19 and TRBJ1-6, with D unresolved. Germline V gene data show CDR1 as LNHDA and CDR2 as SQIVND (reference sequence). The CDR3 is 16 amino acids. Between the trimmed V and J ends, which lost 4 bases and 0 bases, there was a span of 10 bases.

The chain uses TRBV5-1 and TRBJ2-1; 11 nucleotides align to TRBD2. After removal of 5 bases from V and 8 bases from J, the junction contained 9 bases not matched to a gene. From germline, CDR1 is SGHRS and CDR2 YFSETQ. The CDR3 spans 15 residues. CDR3 nucleotides: TGCGCCAGCAGGCCCCTAGCGGGAGGTTCGTATGAGCAGTTCTTC. Encoded protein: CASRPLAGGSYEQFF.

In its sample, this clonotype was seen a few times. The chain is built from TRBV19 and TRBJ1-5; D is undetermined. V shed 1 base and J shed 6 bases, with 13 bases lying between them. Germline CDR1 reads LNHDA; CDR2 reads SQIVND (reference sequence). The CDR3 is 15 amino acids. The DNA of the CDR3 is TGTGCCAGTAGTATAGGAGAGGGTCGGGGTCAGCCCCAGCATTTT. Translation gives CASSIGEGRGQPQHF.

This clonotype was detected only a few times. The chain has TRBV25-1 and TRBJ1-3; D uncertain. Trimming left V 6 bases short and J 0 bases short, with 6 bases between. The CDR3 runs 13 residues. The germline gives CDR1 MGHDK, CDR2 SYGVNS. This CDR3 is CASRTASGNTIYF. The DNA of the CDR3 is TGTGCCAGCAGAACGGCCTCTGGAAACACCATATATTTT. The whole variable domain, remainder taken from reference TRBV25-1 and TRBJ1-3, is EADIYQTPRYLVIGTGKKITLECSQTMGHDKMYWYQQDPGMELHLIHYSYGVNSTEKGDLSSESTVSRIRTEHFPLTLESARPSHTSQYLCASRTASGNTIYFGEGSWLTVV.

This clonotype has just a few counts. The chain carries TRBV10-3 and TRBJ2-7, with 7 positions matching TRBD1. V trimming: 6 bases; J trimming: 5 bases; junction bases outside the gene matches: 16. This CDR3 spans 16 amino acids. The germline V gene encodes CDR1 ENHRY and CDR2 SYGVKD. Here the CDR3 DNA reads TGTGCCATCAGGGACGAGACAGGGTTGGCCGTGGACGAGCAGTACTTC. It codes for CAIRDETGLAVDEQYF.

This clonotype was observed a handful of times. V usage is TRBV7-3 and J usage is TRBJ2-1; TRBD2 matches 8 bases. CDR1 and CDR2 (germline): SGHTA, FQGTGA. The V and J ends lost 5 bases and 5 bases, in that order; junction bases with no gene match: 8. CDR3 length: 15 residues. CDR3 nucleotides: TGTGCCAGCAGCCCCGGGACTAGGGCTGACAATGAGCAGTTCTTC. This encodes CASSPGTRADNEQFF.

This clonotype appeared a few times. This chain uses TRBV6-2 or TRBV6-3 with TRBJ2-5; TRBD2 might be the D (6 bases). V was cut by 3 bases and J by 4 bases, with 12 bases left in between. From germline, CDR1 is MNHEY and CDR2 SVGEGT. This CDR3 region has 14 residues. The CDR3 DNA sequence: TGTGCCAGCAGTTATTATGGGGGAGGAGAGACCCAGTACTTC. Protein product: CASSYYGGGETQYF.

The chain combines TRBV28 with TRBJ2-7, with unresolved D. The CDR3 is made up of 11 amino acids. The ends were cut back, 10 bases at V and 3 bases at J, with 10 bases in the middle. Germline V CDR1 and CDR2: MDHEN, SYDVKM. CDR3 residues: CATSGGYEQYF. In nucleotides, the CDR3 is TGTGCCACCTCCGGCGGCTACGAGCAGTACTTC.

The genes are TRBV12-3 or TRBV12-4 and TRBJ1-6; D is ambiguous. The CDR3 length is 14 residues. Between the trimmed V and J ends, which lost 1 base and 7 bases, there was a span of 8 bases. CDR3 DNA: TGTGCCAGCAGTTTAGGCGACGGGAATTCACCCCTCCACTTT. Its protein is CASSLGDGNSPLHF.

This clonotype showed up just a few times. The chain carries TRBV15 and TRBJ2-3; 12 bases align to TRBD2. Looked up from germline, CDR1 is LNHNV and CDR2 is YYDKDF (reference sequence). The CDR3 totals 16 residues. The V and J ends lost 5 bases and 0 bases, in that order; junction bases with no gene match: 3. The CDR3 nucleotides are TGTGCCACCAGCGGGGGACTAGCGGGTAGCACAGATACGCAGTATTTT. Its translation: CATSGGLAGSTDTQYF.

This clonotype showed up just once. The chain combines TRBV14 with TRBJ2-3, with a weak D call TRBD2 (6 bases). This CDR3 region has 12 residues. Between the trimmed V and J ends, which lost 5 bases and 8 bases, there was a span of 11 bases. From germline, CDR1 is SGHDN and CDR2 FVKESK. The CDR3 nucleotides read TGTGCCAGCAGCAGGGGAGGAGGTACGCAGTATTTT. Protein product: CASSRGGGTQYF.

J is TRBJ2-7 and V is TRBV7-9; weak D call: TRBD2 (6 bases). This CDR3 has 15 amino acids. Germline lookup yields CDR1 SEHNR and CDR2 FQNEAQ (reference sequence). With 6 bases removed from V and 0 bases from J, the gap between germline ends came to 15 bases. CDR3 amino acids: CASREAGGGSYEQYF. The CDR3 coding sequence is TGTGCCAGCAGGGAAGCGGGCGGCGGCTCCTACGAGCAGTACTTC.

The gene calls are TRBV19 and TRBJ1-5; tentative D call: TRBD1 (5 bases). Germline V gene data show CDR1 as LNHDA and CDR2 as SQIVND (reference sequence). The CDR3 has 15 amino acids. V lost 3 bases to trimming and J lost 6 bases, with 15 bases between them. The CDR3 DNA reads as TGTGCCAGTAGTATCCAAGCAGGGTGGGGTCAGCCCCAGCATTTT. This translates into CASSIQAGWGQPQHF.

The CDR3 reads CASSRTSRTGEQYF. The CDR3, as DNA: TGTGCCAGCAGCCGGACTAGCAGGACGGGTGAGCAGTACTTC. This sequence joins TRBV6-1 and TRBJ2-7, with 8 bases that match TRBD2. The CDR3 length is 14 residues. Germline V CDR1 and CDR2: MNHNS, SASEGT. V trimming: 6 bases; J trimming: 7 bases; junction bases outside the gene matches: 11.

The table lists this clonotype with a few counts. The rearrangement joins TRBV7-2 to TRBJ2-3, with 10 bases lining up with TRBD2. The CDR3 length is 19 residues. Germline trimming cut 5 bases from V and 5 bases from J; bases unmatched to any gene: 19. CDR1 is SGHTA, CDR2 FQGNSA, per germline. CDR3: CASSQTPGASGRKLDTQYF. The DNA of the CDR3 is TGTGCCAGCAGCCAGACCCCCGGGGCTAGCGGGAGAAAGTTAGATACGCAGTATTTT.

Remarks on this clonotype: An end of the junction does not agree with germline; a read error may underlie this. This sequence joins TRBV7-7 and TRBJ2-5; 9 bases are shared with TRBD2. The CDR3 consists of 16 residues. Germline CDR1 reads SSHAT; CDR2 reads FNYEAQ (reference sequence). This CDR3 reads CASSLNRAGGGETQYF. As DNA, the CDR3 is TGTGCTAGCAGCTTAAACCGAGCGGGAGGAGGAGAGACCCAGTACTTC.

V usage is TRBV10-3 and J usage is TRBJ2-2, with 9 bases fitting TRBD2. V shed 7 bases and J 5 bases; nucleotides not matched to a gene: 14. The CDR3 extends over 17 amino acids. Germline V gene sequence: CDR1 ENHRY, CDR2 SYGVKD. The CDR3 DNA is TGTGCCATCAAACCCGCCTTAGCGGGGGCTGGGACCGGGGAGCTGTTTTTT. This codes for CAIKPALAGAGTGELFF.

The chain employs TRBV10-3 and TRBJ1-1, with D unresolved. Germline CDR1 ENHRY, CDR2 SYGVKD. V was trimmed by 4 bases and J by 1 base, leaving 4 bases between them. CDR3 length: 12 amino acids. The CDR3 protein is CAISGKNTEAFF. In DNA, the CDR3 is TGTGCCATCAGTGGCAAGAACACTGAAGCTTTCTTT.

The J gene is TRBJ2-5, the V gene TRBV18; the match to TRBD2 covers 8 bases. Looked up from germline, CDR1 is KGHSH and CDR2 is LQKENI. The CDR3 runs to 13 residues. The V gene end was trimmed by 6 bases and the J gene end by 2 bases; junction bases not matched to a gene: 2. In nucleotides, the CDR3 is TGTGCCAGCTCCACTAGCGGACAAGAGACCCAGTACTTC. Translated, it gives CASSTSGQETQYF.

This chain connects TRBV28 to TRBJ2-7; D is perhaps TRBD1 (6 bases). The ends were cut back, 5 bases at V and 1 base at J, with 15 bases in the middle. The germline gives CDR1 MDHEN, CDR2 SYDVKM. The CDR3 is made up of 15 amino acids. CDR3 protein: CASSLAGTYSYEQYF. CDR3 nucleotides: TGTGCCAGCAGTCTGGCCGGGACATATTCCTACGAGCAGTACTTC.

This chain links TRBV24-1 with TRBJ1-5, with TRBD1 matching 11 bases. The V gene end was trimmed by 9 bases and the J gene end by 4 bases; junction bases not matched to a gene: 13. Germline CDR1 is KGHDR and CDR2 is SFDVKD. The CDR3 has 17 residues. This chain's CDR3 is CATSNAPGTGGNQPQHF. CDR3 DNA sequence: TGTGCCACCTCCAACGCTCCCGGGACAGGGGGTAATCAGCCCCAGCATTTT.

The rearrangement joins TRBV4-3 to TRBJ1-5, with TRBD1 matching 7 bases. Germline loops: CDR1 LGHNA, CDR2 YSLEER. The CDR3 totals 15 residues. With 0 bases clipped from V and 7 bases from J, the junction kept 6 bases outside the gene matches. The CDR3 DNA reads TGCGCCAGCAGCCAAGATCTACAGGGGTTACAGCCCCAGCATTTT. This gives the protein CASSQDLQGLQPQHF.

The chain is built from TRBV9 and TRBJ2-5; 8 nucleotides line up with TRBD2. The CDR3 totals 16 residues. V lost 4 bases to trimming and J lost 4 bases; unmatched junction nucleotides: 12. Per the germline V gene, CDR1 is SGDLS and CDR2 is YYNGEE. CDR3 sequence reads: CASSPEETSAIETQYF. The CDR3 DNA follows: TGTGCCAGCAGCCCAGAGGAGACTAGCGCTATAGAGACCCAGTACTTC.

This clonotype was recorded only once. The CDR3 is CSARDSEREAYNEQFF. For the CDR3, the DNA is TGCAGTGCTAGAGATTCCGAGCGGGAGGCCTACAATGAGCAGTTCTTC. V is TRBV20-1 and J is TRBJ2-1; 9 nucleotides match TRBD2. Germline lookup yields CDR1 DFQATT and CDR2 SNEGSKA (reference sequence). CDR3 length: 16 amino acids. The V and J ends lost 0 bases and 2 bases, in that order; junction bases with no gene match: 5.

The J gene is TRBJ1-3, the V gene TRBV24-1; D gene unclear. Trimming took 9 bases from V and 0 from J, leaving 8 bases between them. The CDR3 has 13 amino acids. Looked up from germline, CDR1 is KGHDR and CDR2 is SFDVKD. CDR3 amino acids: CATQESSGNTIYF. The CDR3 nucleotides are TGTGCCACCCAGGAGAGCTCTGGAAACACCATATATTTT.